The 28 T cell receptor beta chains presented below share a single source sample, sequenced in a study of cytomegalovirus exposure and HLA in healthy donors. This PCR relied on a set of 60 Vbeta primers and 13 Jbeta primers. Using immunoSEQ multiplex PCR, the repertoire was profiled, and TCRdb retains in-frame clones only, with some absent. The sample has about 170,000 clones, around two thirds seen once. The specimen was PBMCs. Receptors were obtained from a middle-aged man in good health and CMV-seronegative.

V usage is TRBV5-1 and J usage is TRBJ1-2, with D perhaps matching TRBD1 (5 bases). Per germline, CDR1 SGHRS and CDR2 YFSETQ. The V end was cut by 0 bases, the J end by 3 bases, with 9 bases between. The CDR3 is made up of 14 amino acids. In DNA, the CDR3 is TGCGCCAGCAGCTTGGGGGGCGCGGACTATGGCTACACCTTC. It specifies CASSLGGADYGYTF. Full variable domain (outside the CDR3, taken from reference TRBV5-1 and TRBJ1-2): KAGVTQTPRYLIKTRGQQVTLSCSPISGHRSVSWYQQTPGQGLQFLFEYFSETQRNKGNFPGRFSGRQFSNSRSEMNVSTLELGDSALYLCASSLGGADYGYTFGSGTRLTVV.

The V gene is TRBV6-5, the J gene TRBJ2-7; 10 bases line up with TRBD2. Germline loops: CDR1 MNHEY, CDR2 SVGAGI. The CDR3 runs to 13 residues. The ends lost 7 bases at V and 4 bases at J; junction bases unmatched: 4. This CDR3 is CASKPSGRYEQYF. In DNA form, the CDR3 reads TGTGCCAGCAAGCCTAGCGGGAGATACGAGCAGTACTTC.

The gene calls are TRBV28 and TRBJ2-7, with D maybe TRBD2 (5 bases). Germline V CDR1 and CDR2: MDHEN, SYDVKM. Trimming pared 3 bases from V and 2 bases from J, leaving 23 bases between. The CDR3 length is 18 residues. The CDR3 loop reads CASSLPLTGFSRTYEQYF. CDR3 DNA sequence: TGTGCCAGCAGTTTGCCTTTAACGGGGTTCAGTCGTACCTACGAGCAGTACTTC. The full variable domain, completed using reference TRBV28 and TRBJ2-7, is DVKVTQSSRYLVKRTGEKVFLECVQDMDHENMFWYRQDPGLGLRLIYFSYDVKMKEKGDIPEGYSVSREKKERFSLILESASTNQTSMYLCASSLPLTGFSRTYEQYFGPGTRLTVT.

For this clone: This same CDR3 is encoded by further DNA sequences in the sample. J is TRBJ2-7 and V is TRBV9; 8 nucleotides align to TRBD1. V shed 0 bases, J shed 0 bases, and the junction held 2 bases outside the gene matches. The CDR3 length is 15 residues. From germline, CDR1 is SGDLS and CDR2 YYNGEE. The CDR3 DNA reads as TGTGCCAGCAGCGTAGGGACAGGGAGCTCCTACGAGCAGTACTTC. This encodes CASSVGTGSSYEQYF.

This clone has just one count. The rearrangement links TRBV5-1 to TRBJ2-5; D not certain. V was shortened by 2 bases and J by 5 bases, with 10 bases between the two germline ends. CDR3 length: 13 amino acids. Germline-derived CDR1 and CDR2 are SGHRS and YFSETQ. CDR3 DNA: TGCGCCAGCAGCTTATCCGGGTCGGAGACCCAGTACTTC. Protein: CASSLSGSETQYF.

J is TRBJ2-7 and V is TRBV5-1; weak D call: TRBD1 (6 bases). This CDR3 has 13 amino acids. Germline lookup yields CDR1 SGHRS and CDR2 YFSETQ. The ends were cut back, 4 bases at V and 4 bases at J, with 12 bases in the middle. CDR3 residues: CASSEGTLYEQYF. As DNA, the CDR3 is TGCGCCAGCAGCGAGGGGACACTATACGAGCAGTACTTC.

The chain employs TRBV7-3 and TRBJ1-1, with 9 positions matching TRBD1. The CDR3 runs 14 residues. Germline V gene sequence: CDR1 SGHTA, CDR2 FQGTGA. Trimming took 4 bases from V and 8 from J; bases not matched to a gene: 8. The CDR3 sequence: CASSSRPGTGEAFF. The CDR3 DNA reads TGTGCCAGCAGCTCCCGACCCGGGACAGGGGAAGCTTTCTTT.

Concerning this clone itself: Within the sample, other DNA sequences also encode this same CDR3. V and J are TRBV7-2 and TRBJ1-1, with TRBD1 matching over 7 bases. Germline CDR1 and CDR2: SGHTA and FQGNSA. This CDR3 has 14 amino acids. The J segment lost 8 bases and the V segment lost 1 base, leaving 7 bases of the junction unmatched. The CDR3 region is CASSLERGGTEAFF. The CDR3 region has the DNA TGTGCCAGCAGCTTAGAACGAGGGGGCACCGAAGCTTTCTTT. The full variable domain, its missing parts supplied by reference TRBV7-2 and TRBJ1-1, is GAGVSQSPSNKVTEKGKDVELRCDPISGHTALYWYRQSLGQGLEFLIYFQGNSAPDKSGLPSDRFSAERTGGSVSTLTIQRTQQEDSAVYLCASSLERGGTEAFFGQGTRLTVV.

This clone was seen a few times. The chain is built from TRBV6-5 and TRBJ2-3, with TRBD1 matching over 8 bases. This CDR3 is 14 amino acids long. Per germline, CDR1 MNHEY and CDR2 SVGAGI. V was pared by 5 bases and J by 6 bases, with 7 bases of the junction left unmatched. The CDR3 loop reads CASSQRTGKDTQYF. CDR3 DNA sequence: TGTGCCAGCAGTCAGAGGACAGGGAAGGATACGCAGTATTTT.

The chain has TRBV4-2 and TRBJ2-7; D is unresolved. Trimming shortened V by 5 bases and J by 1 base, and 12 bases separated the two germline ends. The CDR3 length is 14 residues. Germline V gene lookup returns CDR1 LGHNA and CDR2 YNFKEQ. The chain's CDR3 is CASSIRTESYEQYF. The CDR3 DNA reads TGTGCCAGCAGCATCCGAACAGAGTCCTACGAGCAGTACTTC.

A few counts support this clone. The gene calls are TRBV5-4 and TRBJ1-6; no clear D. The germline V and J ends were trimmed by 0 bases and 0 bases, with 10 bases remaining between them. This CDR3 region has 17 residues. Germline V gives CDR1 SGHNT, CDR2 YYREEE (reference sequence). The CDR3 DNA follows: TGTGCCAGCAGCTTGGGACACCCGAGCTCCTATAATTCACCCCTCCACTTT. Protein product: CASSLGHPSSYNSPLHF.

Only a few counts were recorded for this clone. The V and J genes are TRBV7-2 and TRBJ2-7, with D uncertain. In germline, CDR1 is SGHTA, CDR2 FQGNSA. The CDR3 is made up of 12 amino acids. V was trimmed by 2 bases and J by 4 bases, leaving 6 bases between them. The CDR3 region has the DNA TGTGCCAGCAGCTTACCCGGGTACGAGCAGTACTTC. Its protein is CASSLPGYEQYF.

The chain uses TRBV27 and TRBJ2-5, with TRBD1 matching over 7 bases. J lost 4 bases, V lost 5 bases, and 7 bases had no gene match. Per germline, CDR1 MNHEY and CDR2 SMNVEV (reference sequence). This CDR3 spans 14 amino acids. CDR3 nucleotide sequence: TGTGCCAGCAGTCCTTCGACAGGGCGAGAGACCCAGTACTTC. Amino acids: CASSPSTGRETQYF.

This clone has just a few counts. The chain uses TRBV6-1 and TRBJ2-2, with 9 bases fitting TRBD2. The CDR3 is made up of 15 amino acids. Germline loops: CDR1 MNHNS, CDR2 SASEGT. The ends lost 6 bases at V and 1 base at J; junction bases unmatched: 3. The CDR3 protein is CASRLAGRNTGELFF. CDR3 DNA sequence: TGTGCCAGCAGGCTAGCGGGGCGGAACACCGGGGAGCTGTTTTTT.

The chain employs TRBV6-5 and TRBJ1-1; unclear D gene. Per the germline V gene, CDR1 is MNHEY and CDR2 is SVGAGI. The CDR3 has 13 amino acids. V was cut by 6 bases and J by 2 bases, with 10 bases left in between. CDR3 amino acids: CASSHGGNTEAFF. CDR3 in DNA: TGTGCCAGCAGCCACGGAGGAAACACTGAAGCTTTCTTT.

The V gene is TRBV4-1, the J gene TRBJ2-7, with TRBD1 matching over 8 bases. The CDR3 totals 17 residues. With V trimmed by 0 bases and J by 1 base, 8 bases remained unmatched. CDR1 and CDR2 (germline): MGHRA, YSYEKL. In nucleotides, the CDR3 is TGCGCCAGCAGCCAAGAAGGGGCAGGGGGCTCATCCTACGAGCAGTACTTC. Its translation is CASSQEGAGGSSYEQYF.

The chain uses TRBV7-8 and TRBJ1-3, with no clear D. The V and J ends lost 0 bases and 4 bases respectively, with 13 bases between them. The length of the CDR3 is 16 residues. CDR1 SGHVS and CDR2 FQNEAQ come from the germline V gene. This CDR3 is CASSLALLRTGNTIYF. CDR3 DNA: TGTGCCAGCAGCTTAGCGCTACTCCGAACGGGAAACACCATATATTTT.

The CDR3 DNA follows: TGTGCCAGCAGCTTAAGGGGGGTAGAAAAACTGTTTTTT. This codes for CASSLRGVEKLFF. The rearrangement joins TRBV7-3 to TRBJ1-4; the D gene is possibly TRBD1 (5 bases). The CDR3 totals 13 residues. V lost 1 base and J lost 8, with 8 bases in between. CDR1 SGHTA and CDR2 FQGTGA come from the germline V gene.

V gene TRBV9 combines with J gene TRBJ2-1; TRBD2 matches at 10 bases. This CDR3 comprises 15 residues. Germline CDR1 and CDR2: SGDLS and YYNGEE. Germline trimming cut 1 base from V and 6 bases from J; bases unmatched to any gene: 4. CDR3 coding DNA: TGTGCCAGCAGCGTAAGCGGGAGGGAGGCCAATGAGCAGTTCTTC. The encoded protein is CASSVSGREANEQFF.

The chain recombines TRBV7-9 with TRBJ2-6; D might be TRBD2 (5 bases). The CDR3 contains 12 residues. Trimming left V 11 bases short and J 8 bases short, with 13 bases between. Germline values: CDR1 SEHNR, CDR2 FQNEAQ (reference sequence). This CDR3 is CAGYLATNVLTF. The CDR3 DNA is TGTGCCGGATACCTAGCCACCAACGTCCTGACTTTC.

The V call is TRBV30, the J call TRBJ1-2; 7 bases align to TRBD1. V trimming: 0 bases; J trimming: 4 bases; junction bases outside the gene matches: 5. The CDR3 runs to 14 residues. Looked up from germline, CDR1 is GTSNPN and CDR2 is SVGIG (reference sequence). The CDR3 spells CAWSVVGGGYGYTF. The CDR3 nucleotides read TGTGCCTGGAGTGTAGTAGGGGGCGGCTATGGCTACACCTTC.

The rearrangement joins TRBV5-1 to TRBJ2-7; TRBD1 agrees at 10 bases. The ends lost 4 bases at V and 4 bases at J; junction bases unmatched: 5. From germline, CDR1 is SGHRS and CDR2 YFSETQ. This CDR3 is built from 14 residues. The CDR3 DNA sequence: TGCGCCAGCAGCCGTGACAGGGGGCCATACGAGCAGTACTTC. This encodes CASSRDRGPYEQYF.

This clone was seen a handful of times. V and J are TRBV18 and TRBJ2-3; D ambiguous. Germline V gene lookup returns CDR1 KGHSH and CDR2 LQKENI. This CDR3 is built from 12 residues. The V and J ends lost 6 bases and 1 base respectively, with 5 bases between them. CDR3 in DNA: TGTGCCAGCTCCCCTGGCACAGATACGCAGTATTTT. Its protein product is CASSPGTDTQYF.

The rearrangement joins TRBV12-5 to TRBJ1-5, with unresolved D. V was shortened by 4 bases and J by 0 bases, with 7 bases between the two germline ends. CDR1 is LGHNT, CDR2 FRNRAP, per germline. CDR3 size: 14 residues. CDR3: CASGYGYSNQPQHF. CDR3 in DNA: TGTGCTAGTGGTTACGGGTATAGCAATCAGCCCCAGCATTTT.

The chain links TRBV7-8 to TRBJ2-4, with 16 bases aligning to TRBD2. CDR3 length: 17 amino acids. With 5 bases clipped from V and 8 bases from J, the junction kept 9 bases outside the gene matches. The germline V gene has CDR1 SGHVS and CDR2 FQNEAQ. CDR3 protein: CASSEPGLAGGIDIQYF. The CDR3 DNA reads TGTGCCAGCAGCGAACCGGGACTAGCGGGAGGGATAGACATTCAGTACTTC.

The J gene is TRBJ2-2, the V gene TRBV9; TRBD1 aligns across 7 bases. Germline values: CDR1 SGDLS, CDR2 YYNGEE. J was trimmed by 6 bases and V by 3 bases; bases with no gene match: 2. CDR3 length: 13 residues. CDR3 loop: CASSATGAGELFF. In nucleotides, the CDR3 is TGTGCCAGCAGCGCAACAGGGGCCGGGGAGCTGTTTTTT.

The chain recombines TRBV7-9 with TRBJ2-7; TRBD1 is a possible D gene (6 bases). Trimming pared 4 bases from V and 3 bases from J, leaving 13 bases between. Germline CDR1 and CDR2: SEHNR and FQNEAQ (reference sequence). The CDR3 spans 14 residues. CDR3 sequence reads: CASSSRQANYEQYF. CDR3 bases: TGTGCCAGCAGCTCCCGACAGGCTAACTACGAGCAGTACTTC.

The chain couples TRBV6-1 to TRBJ2-5; 7 bases are shared with TRBD2. The J segment lost 2 bases and the V segment lost 8 bases, leaving 8 bases of the junction unmatched. Germline V gene sequence: CDR1 MNHNS, CDR2 SASEGT. This CDR3 region has 14 residues. This CDR3 is CASEYSGAQETQYF. CDR3 nucleotide sequence: TGTGCCAGCGAATACAGCGGGGCGCAAGAGACCCAGTACTTC.